This passage covers 19 T cell receptor beta chains from one sample sequenced in a study of shared clonotypes between healthy human individuals. Profiling relied on immunoSEQ multiplex PCR, and the TCRdb table lists in-frame clones only, not all of them. The table lists over a million clones, about four fifths of them singletons. The specimen sequenced was memory CD4+ T cells from PBMCs. Subset in this sample: CD45RA-negative fraction. The receptors were gathered from a man in his late teens or twenties in good health. Some clones in this sample may be carry-over from other donors' samples.

This clone was detected once. This sequence joins TRBV28 and TRBJ2-1, with D tentatively TRBD2 (6 bases). Germline V gene sequence: CDR1 MDHEN, CDR2 SYDVKM. The ends were cut back, 3 bases at V and 12 bases at J, with 18 bases in the middle. The CDR3 spans 14 residues. The CDR3: CASSFSDGTSRQFF. DNA for the CDR3: TGTGCCAGCAGTTTTTCGGACGGGACTTCAAGGCAGTTCTTC.

In its sample, this clone was seen a few times. This chain uses TRBV30 with TRBJ2-2; TRBD1 matches at 8 bases. Germline assignment: CDR1 GTSNPN and CDR2 SVGIG (reference sequence). The CDR3 consists of 16 residues. Trimming removed 2 bases from V and 3 bases from J; junction bases left unmatched: 8. As DNA, the CDR3 is TGTGCCTGGAGTCCCCTGGACAGGGTCGACACCGGGGAGCTGTTTTTT. Its translation is CAWSPLDRVDTGELFF. The entire variable domain, with the rest obtained from reference TRBV30 and TRBJ2-2, is as follows: SQTIHQWPATLVQPVGSPLSLECTVEGTSNPNLYWYRQAAGRGLQLLFYSVGIGQISSEVPQNLSASRPQDRQFILSSKKLLLSDSGFYLCAWSPLDRVDTGELFFGEGSRLTVL.

A few counts support this clone. In DNA form, the CDR3 reads TGTGCCAGCAGCTTAGTAGCGGGGTCCTACAATGAGCAGTTCTTC. Protein product: CASSLVAGSYNEQFF. The gene calls are TRBV13 and TRBJ2-1, with 8 bases that match TRBD2. Trimming cost V 1 base and J 1 base; bases outside gene matches: 0. The germline V gene encodes CDR1 PRHDT and CDR2 FYEKMQ (reference sequence). The CDR3 has 15 residues.

This clone is a singleton in its sample. The chain is built from TRBV6-6 and TRBJ2-7; D is uncertain. The CDR3 contains 13 residues. CDR1 and CDR2 from the germline V gene are MNHNY and SVGAGI (reference sequence). Trimming cost V 6 bases and J 9 bases, with 18 bases left between them. CDR3 DNA sequence: TGTGCCAGCAGACAGCAGGAGATCTTGGGGCAGTACTTC. It encodes CASRQQEILGQYF.

This sequence joins TRBV28 and TRBJ1-5; perhaps TRBD1 as D (5 bases). This CDR3 is built from 16 residues. CDR1 is MDHEN, CDR2 SYDVKM, per germline. The V end lost 11 bases, the J end lost 6 bases, and 26 bases lay between the germline ends. The CDR3, as DNA: TGTGCCGGAGCAGAGGGAGGGGCCCGCGGGAGTCAGCCCCAGCATTTT. It codes for CAGAEGGARGSQPQHF.

The rearrangement uses TRBV5-4 and TRBJ1-3; no clear D. V lost 3 bases and J lost 0, with 13 bases in between. The CDR3 spans 16 residues. CDR1 SGHNT and CDR2 YYREEE come from the germline V gene (reference sequence). CDR3 nucleotide sequence: TGTGCCAGCAGCTACCAAGACGGAATCTCTGGAAACACCATATATTTT. Its protein product is CASSYQDGISGNTIYF. Full variable domain (outside the CDR3, taken from reference TRBV5-4 and TRBJ1-3): ETGVTQSPTHLIKTRGQQVTLRCSSQSGHNTVSWYQQALGQGPQFIFQYYREEENGRGNFPPRFSGLQFPNYSSELNVNALELDDSALYLCASSYQDGISGNTIYFGEGSWLTVV.

The chain couples TRBV11-2 to TRBJ2-7; TRBD2 might be the D (6 bases). From germline, CDR1 is SGHAT and CDR2 FQNNGV. The CDR3 covers 13 residues. V gave up 5 bases and J gave up 6 bases, with 14 bases separating them. In DNA form, the CDR3 reads TGTGCCAGCAGCCCCGGGTGGAGGGTCGAGCAGTACTTC. Amino acid sequence: CASSPGWRVEQYF.

The rearrangement uses TRBV6-1 and TRBJ2-5; no clear D gene. CDR1 and CDR2 (germline): MNHNS, SASEGT. V lost 8 bases and J lost 5, with 9 bases in between. The length of the CDR3 is 11 residues. CDR3 sequence: CASRQSETQYF. CDR3 bases: TGTGCCAGCCGACAAAGCGAGACCCAGTACTTC.

V usage is TRBV6-5 and J usage is TRBJ2-1; D is tentatively TRBD1 or TRBD2 (6 bases each). The length of the CDR3 is 12 residues. Per germline, CDR1 MNHEY and CDR2 SVGAGI. The V gene lost 10 bases and the J gene lost 7 bases, with 14 bases spanning the gap. CDR3 DNA sequence: TGTGCCACCCCCTGGAGGGGGAATGAGCAGTTCTTC. Its protein product is CATPWRGNEQFF.

V and J are TRBV5-6 and TRBJ2-4, with 7 bases that match TRBD2. CDR1 SGHDT and CDR2 YYEEEE come from the germline V gene. The trim removed 1 base at V and 3 bases at J, leaving 10 bases unmatched. This CDR3 has 17 residues. The CDR3 reads CASSLRGAGVGKNIQYF. The CDR3 bases are TGTGCCAGCAGCTTGAGGGGTGCGGGAGTGGGCAAAAACATTCAGTACTTC.

The rearrangement links TRBV7-9 to TRBJ1-2; D is perhaps TRBD1 (5 bases). Germline V gene sequence: CDR1 SEHNR, CDR2 FQNEAQ (reference sequence). This CDR3 has 14 amino acids. Between the trimmed V and J ends, which lost 3 bases and 4 bases, there was a span of 12 bases. For the CDR3, the DNA is TGTGCCAGCAGCTTGGGAACAGGCATCTATGGCTACACCTTC. Its translation is CASSLGTGIYGYTF.

This clone came up many times. CDR3 bases: TGTGCCAGCAGTCCGATCGCAACTAATGAAAAACTGTTTTTT. This encodes CASSPIATNEKLFF. The rearrangement uses TRBV14 and TRBJ1-4; D is uncertain. V was clipped by 6 bases and J by 0 bases, with 8 bases between them. Germline CDR1 is SGHDN and CDR2 is FVKESK. CDR3 size: 14 residues.

This clone was seen just once. The chain joins TRBV7-2 to TRBJ2-1; 9 bases are a match to TRBD2. Germline CDR1 is SGHTA and CDR2 is FQGNSA. The CDR3 covers 17 residues. The V and J ends lost 3 bases and 4 bases, in that order; junction bases with no gene match: 10. The CDR3 region is CASSLWAGGARYNEQFF. CDR3 nucleotides: TGTGCCAGCAGCTTGTGGGCGGGAGGGGCTCGTTACAATGAGCAGTTCTTC.

J is TRBJ2-2 and V is TRBV15, with D perhaps matching TRBD1 (6 bases). Per germline, CDR1 LNHNV and CDR2 YYDKDF (reference sequence). V dropped 4 bases and J dropped 2 bases, with 14 bases sitting between them. The CDR3 contains 16 residues. The CDR3 DNA follows: TGTGCCACCAGCACCAGGGGACACCCAAACACCGGGGAGCTGTTTTTT. Translation: CATSTRGHPNTGELFF. Looking up the rest from reference TRBV15 and TRBJ2-2 gives the full variable domain: DAMVIQNPRYQVTQFGKPVTLSCSQTLNHNVMYWYQQKSSQAPKLLFHYYDKDFNNEADTPDNFQSRRPNTSFCFLDIRSPGLGDTAMYLCATSTRGHPNTGELFFGEGSRLTVL.

The chain is built from TRBV27 and TRBJ2-7; D is unclear. The ends were cut back, 7 bases at V and 6 bases at J, with 4 bases in the middle. There are 9 residues in the CDR3. Germline V gene data show CDR1 as MNHEY and CDR2 as SMNVEV (reference sequence). The CDR3 region has the DNA TGTGCCAGCAAGTCCGAGCAGTACTTC. The encoded protein is CASKSEQYF.

J is TRBJ2-1 and V is TRBV5-1; D is unresolved. Germline V CDR1 and CDR2: SGHRS, YFSETQ. There are 13 residues in the CDR3. Trimming cost V 3 bases and J 3 bases, with 7 bases left between them. The CDR3 sequence is CASSSDHYNEQFF. The CDR3 coding sequence is TGCGCCAGCAGCTCGGACCACTACAATGAGCAGTTCTTC.

The genes are TRBV15 and TRBJ1-5, with D hard to call. Germline-derived CDR1 and CDR2 are LNHNV and YYDKDF (reference sequence). This CDR3 is built from 14 residues. Trimming shortened V by 5 bases and J by 5 bases, and 13 bases separated the two germline ends. Here the CDR3 DNA reads TGTGCCACCAGCCCTGGTAGGGTTGATCAGCCCCAGCATTTT. Its protein product is CATSPGRVDQPQHF.

The chain links TRBV13 to TRBJ2-7, with TRBD1 identical over 11 bases. After removal of 5 bases from V and 3 bases from J, the junction contained 6 bases not matched to a gene. Per the germline V gene, CDR1 is PRHDT and CDR2 is FYEKMQ (reference sequence). The CDR3 has 15 amino acids. CDR3 sequence: CASSLRGQGDYEQYF. For the CDR3, the DNA is TGTGCCAGCAGCCTTAGGGGACAGGGGGACTACGAGCAGTACTTC.

The V call is TRBV2, the J call TRBJ1-5; 10 bases align to TRBD1. The length of the CDR3 is 14 residues. Germline lookup yields CDR1 SNHLY and CDR2 FYNNEI. The V and J ends lost 6 bases and 5 bases, in that order; junction bases with no gene match: 4. CDR3 sequence reads: CASSQGTGDQPQHF. The CDR3 DNA sequence: TGTGCCAGCAGCCAAGGGACAGGGGATCAGCCCCAGCATTTT.